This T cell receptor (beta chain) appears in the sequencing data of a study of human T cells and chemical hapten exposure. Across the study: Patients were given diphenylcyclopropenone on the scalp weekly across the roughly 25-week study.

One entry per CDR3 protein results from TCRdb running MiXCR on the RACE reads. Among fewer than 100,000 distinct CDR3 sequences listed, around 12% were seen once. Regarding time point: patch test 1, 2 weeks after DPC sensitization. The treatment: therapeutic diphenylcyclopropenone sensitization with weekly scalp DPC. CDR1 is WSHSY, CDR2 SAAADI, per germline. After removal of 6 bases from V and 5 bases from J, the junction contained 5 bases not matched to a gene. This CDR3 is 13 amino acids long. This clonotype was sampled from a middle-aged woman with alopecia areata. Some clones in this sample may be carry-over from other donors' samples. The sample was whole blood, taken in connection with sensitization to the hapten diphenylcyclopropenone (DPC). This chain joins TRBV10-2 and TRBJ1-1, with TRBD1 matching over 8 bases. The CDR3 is CASRVTGGTEAFF. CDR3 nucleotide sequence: TGCGCCAGCAGGGTTACAGGGGGGACTGAAGCTTTCTTT.